The 18 T cell receptor beta chains in this list originate from one sample, sequenced in a study of shared clonotypes between healthy human individuals. Clones were read by immunoSEQ multiplex PCR, and TCRdb kept only the in-frame ones, dropping some. Of over 2 million clones detected, roughly 94% appear once; the ten largest clones hold more than 0.1%. Sequenced input: naive CD4+ T cells sorted from blood. Indicated subset: CD45RA+ positively selected. These receptors all stem from a man between 18 and 35 years old in good health.

The chain is built from TRBV4-1 and TRBJ2-7; 7 bases agree with TRBD2. V lost 2 bases and J lost 0; bases outside the gene matches: 10. The CDR3 loop spans 17 amino acids. CDR1 and CDR2 from the germline V gene are MGHRA and YSYEKL. CDR3: CASSQRGASGDSYEQYF. The CDR3 DNA reads TGCGCCAGCAGCCAAAGAGGGGCCAGCGGGGACTCCTACGAGCAGTACTTC.

This chain joins TRBV6-1 and TRBJ2-7; 9 bases map to TRBD1. Trimming took 5 bases from V and 1 from J; bases not matched to a gene: 3. The germline V gene has CDR1 MNHNS and CDR2 SASEGT. The CDR3 is made up of 14 amino acids. The CDR3 sequence: CASSRDRVSYEQYF. The CDR3 nucleotides read TGTGCCAGCAGTAGGGACAGGGTATCCTACGAGCAGTACTTC.

For the CDR3, the DNA is TGTGCCAGCAAGGCTAGCGAGAAAGAGACCCAGTACTTC. As protein: CASKASEKETQYF. The J gene is TRBJ2-5, the V gene TRBV2; TRBD2 is a possible D gene (6 bases). V lost 7 bases and J lost 3, with 12 bases in between. Germline values: CDR1 SNHLY, CDR2 FYNNEI. The CDR3 has 13 residues.

The chain combines TRBV19 with TRBJ2-5; 8 nucleotides agree with TRBD2. CDR3 length: 16 residues. The germline gives CDR1 LNHDA, CDR2 SQIVND (reference sequence). The trim removed 3 bases at V and 2 bases at J, leaving 8 bases unmatched. The CDR3 DNA is TGTGCCAGTAGTATCCGCTTAAGCGGGGGTCAAGAGACCCAGTACTTC. Its translation: CASSIRLSGGQETQYF.

J is TRBJ1-2 and V is TRBV6-5; D possibly corresponds to TRBD1 (6 bases). V lost 0 bases and J 4 bases, leaving 15 bases between the germline ends. This CDR3 spans 16 amino acids. CDR1 and CDR2 from the germline V gene are MNHEY and SVGAGI. As DNA, the CDR3 is TGTGCCAGCAGTTACTCAAATGGGGGGCGCGGCTATGGCTACACCTTC. Residues: CASSYSNGGRGYGYTF.

The gene calls are TRBV7-2 and TRBJ2-6, with no clear D. The germline V and J ends were trimmed by 6 bases and 2 bases, with 5 bases remaining between them. Germline V CDR1 and CDR2: SGHTA, FQGNSA. This CDR3 has 13 amino acids. The CDR3 spells CASRQAGANVLTF. The CDR3 nucleotides are TGTGCCAGCAGGCAAGCTGGGGCCAACGTCCTGACTTTC.

The sample holds one count of this clone. This chain connects TRBV9 to TRBJ2-1; 12 bases line up with TRBD2. Germline V lookup: CDR1 SGDLS, CDR2 YYNGEE. Germline trimming cut 2 bases from V and 8 bases from J; bases unmatched to any gene: 5. The CDR3 runs 15 residues. DNA for the CDR3: TGTGCCAGCAGCGTTACTAGCGGGGGGATGCATGAGCAGTTCTTC. Protein product: CASSVTSGGMHEQFF.

The V and J genes are TRBV5-1 and TRBJ1-2, with TRBD1 matching 7 bases. CDR1 is SGHRS, CDR2 YFSETQ, per germline. The ends lost 0 bases at V and 2 bases at J; junction bases unmatched: 4. The CDR3 loop spans 15 amino acids. The CDR3 DNA sequence: TGCGCCAGCAGCTTGGACAGGGGCCGGAACTATGGCTACACCTTC. Translating gives CASSLDRGRNYGYTF.

The genes are TRBV9 and TRBJ2-7; D possibly matches TRBD1 or TRBD2 (5 bases each). This CDR3 has 15 amino acids. Per the germline V gene, CDR1 is SGDLS and CDR2 is YYNGEE. V lost 2 bases to trimming and J lost 0 bases, with 12 bases between them. CDR3 DNA: TGTGCCAGCAGCGTTGGGACGCCTGCCTCCTACGAGCAGTACTTC. Its translation: CASSVGTPASYEQYF. Combining the CDR3 with reference TRBV9 and TRBJ2-7 gives the whole variable domain DSGVTQTPKHLITATGQRVTLRCSPRSGDLSVYWYQQSLDQGLQFLIQYYNGEERAKGNILERFSAQQFPDLHSELNLSSLELGDSALYFCASSVGTPASYEQYFGPGTRLTVT.

V and J are TRBV6-5 and TRBJ2-1; no firm D call. The V and J ends lost 5 bases and 10 bases respectively, with 18 bases between them. The CDR3 covers 14 residues. The germline V gene encodes CDR1 MNHEY and CDR2 SVGAGI. CDR3 sequence (DNA): TGTGCCAGCAGTCCGGATTACCGCAATGAGGAGCAGTTCTTC. Its protein is CASSPDYRNEEQFF.

This clone was seen once. V and J are TRBV9 and TRBJ2-5; the match to TRBD2 covers 7 bases. The CDR3 spans 16 residues. The V segment lost 2 bases and the J segment 2 bases; nucleotides outside the gene matches: 9. Germline V gives CDR1 SGDLS, CDR2 YYNGEE. The CDR3 loop reads CASSVSSGVGQETQYF. CDR3 coding DNA: TGTGCCAGCAGCGTCTCTAGCGGAGTTGGTCAAGAGACCCAGTACTTC.

With regard to this clone: The sample has other DNA sequences that encode this CDR3 too. The chain combines TRBV28 with TRBJ1-2; tentative D call: TRBD1 (6 bases). Trimming left V 5 bases short and J 4 bases short, with 11 bases between. Germline V gives CDR1 MDHEN, CDR2 SYDVKM. The CDR3 is 13 residues long. The CDR3 DNA sequence: TGTGCCAGCAGTCCACAGGGTTCCTATGGCTACACCTTC. Residues: CASSPQGSYGYTF.

This chain joins TRBV19 and TRBJ2-7; D may match TRBD1 or TRBD2 (5 bases each). Per the germline V gene, CDR1 is LNHDA and CDR2 is SQIVND (reference sequence). This CDR3 comprises 15 residues. Trimming removed 5 bases at V and 6 bases at J, with 20 bases between. The CDR3 DNA sequence: TGTGCCAGTAGTGCACCCCGGGTCATAGGGACCGAGCAGTACTTC. Its translation: CASSAPRVIGTEQYF.

The rearrangement links TRBV5-4 to TRBJ1-6, with D uncertain. The CDR3 loop spans 16 amino acids. Per the germline V gene, CDR1 is SGHNT and CDR2 is YYREEE (reference sequence). V was pared by 0 bases and J by 6 bases, with 13 bases between. The CDR3 sequence: CASSLAVPGGNSPLHF. The DNA for the CDR3 is TGTGCCAGCAGCTTGGCGGTGCCAGGAGGTAATTCACCCCTCCACTTT.

V usage is TRBV30 and J usage is TRBJ2-1; no reliable D call. Germline lookup yields CDR1 GTSNPN and CDR2 SVGIG (reference sequence). Trimming removed 0 bases from V and 7 bases from J, with 13 bases in between. The CDR3 totals 14 residues. CDR3 in DNA: TGTGCCTGGAGTGTAATCTTCGTTATTAATGAGCAGTTCTTC. Translation: CAWSVIFVINEQFF.

The chain uses TRBV6-5 and TRBJ1-1, with D perhaps TRBD1 (6 bases). The ends were cut back, 5 bases at V and 0 bases at J, with 10 bases in the middle. The V gene's germline CDR1 is MNHEY and CDR2 SVGAGI. CDR3 length: 14 amino acids. The CDR3 loop reads CASSRDTMNTEAFF. CDR3 coding DNA: TGTGCCAGCAGTCGGGACACCATGAACACTGAAGCTTTCTTT.

The chain uses TRBV10-3 and TRBJ1-4; 10 bases align to TRBD1. With 6 bases clipped from V and 4 bases from J, the junction kept 8 bases outside the gene matches. The CDR3 consists of 16 residues. CDR1 ENHRY and CDR2 SYGVKD come from the germline V gene. This CDR3 is CAISEGQGGYNEKLFF. CDR3 coding DNA: TGTGCCATCAGCGAAGGACAGGGGGGATATAATGAAAAACTGTTTTTT.

CDR3 in DNA: TGCGCCAGCAGCCCGGGGGCAGGGGCAGATACGCAGTATTTT. This sequence encodes CASSPGAGADTQYF. The genes are TRBV4-3 and TRBJ2-3; possibly TRBD1 or TRBD2 for D (6 bases each). With 4 bases removed from V and 4 bases from J, the gap between germline ends came to 12 bases. Germline CDR1 LGHNA, CDR2 YSLEER. The CDR3 is made up of 14 amino acids.